This T cell receptor (beta chain) derives from a study of cytomegalovirus exposure and HLA in healthy donors. Study-level background: The roughly 130 validation repertoires used the same platform as the 550 to 700 first-cohort repertoires (as reported by a later analysis). Notes on the study in general: The TCR clusters that emerged in the first cohort tended, a later analysis found, to co-occur in the approximately 110 validation repertoires.

The protocol was immunoSEQ multiplex PCR, while the TCRdb copy is restricted to in-frame clones and leaves out a portion. Of 100,000 to 120,000 clones listed, roughly nine tenths are singletons. Trimming cost V 10 bases and J 0 bases; bases outside gene matches: 9. Germline CDR1 is ENHRY and CDR2 is SYGVKD. The CDR3 covers 14 residues. About this clone itself: Its cognate antigen is unknown.

This TCR was sampled from a woman younger than 30 in good health and CMV-seronegative. This sequence joins TRBV10-3 and TRBJ2-7, with TRBD1 matching 7 bases. Sequencing used PBMCs. CDR3 sequence (DNA): TGTGCCACCAGGGGGTTAGGGAGCTCCTACGAGCAGTACTTC. Translated, it gives CATRGLGSSYEQYF.